The subject of this entry is one TCR beta chain. One end of the junction varies from germline; a read error may be responsible. MiXCR, run by TCRdb on the reads, gives a single entry per CDR3 protein. The sample shows fewer than 250,000 distinct CDR3 sequences, less than 35% of them seen only once. This sample stems from a study of kidney transplant recipient with SARS-CoV-2 infection. In germline, CDR1 is KGHDR, CDR2 SFDVKD. The CDR3 runs to 15 residues. This clonotype was sampled from a male patient in his thirties who had COVID-19 and was a kidney transplant recipient. Among the T cells, some may be from the graft donor. V is TRBV24-1 and J is TRBJ2-3; 10 bases align to TRBD2. The sample in question was a blood sample, obtained at baseline and on day 111 from a kidney transplant recipient. The CDR3 nucleotides are TGTGCCACCAGTAAACTAGCGGGAAACACAGATGCGCAGTATTTT. Encoded protein: CATSKLAGNTDAQYF.